This T cell receptor (beta chain) was sequenced in a study of cytomegalovirus exposure and HLA in healthy donors. Study results and caveats: A few CMV-associated chains were confirmed in vitro to be specific for CMV antigens.

In the case of this clone: Its cognate antigen is unknown.

Vbeta (60) and Jbeta (13) primers were used in the PCR. Measured with immunoSEQ multiplex PCR; TCRdb has only the in-frame clones, and not every one. Here the sample spans around 260,000 clones, 75% to 90% being singletons. Germline V gene sequence: CDR1 MDHEN, CDR2 SYDVKM. The CDR3 runs 14 residues. V gave up 7 bases and J gave up 8 bases; unmatched junction bases: 11. The chain is built from TRBV28 and TRBJ1-5, with TRBD1 matching over 7 bases. The sample consisted of PBMCs. This sequence was found in a girl aged 2-15 years in good health and CMV-seronegative. CDR3 sequence: CASTSGQLMEPQHF. The CDR3 DNA reads as TGTGCCAGCACCTCGGGACAGCTAATGGAGCCCCAGCATTTT.